This paragraph reports one T cell receptor (beta chain). Its specificity is unknown. 5'RACE with constant-segment primers built TCRalpha and TCRbeta cDNA libraries with UMIs. TCRdb ran MiXCR on the 5' RACE reads and lists one entry per CDR3 protein. The sample has around 200,000 distinct CDR3 sequences; 27% are singletons. The data stem from a study of T-cell memory formation after mild COVID-19. Findings and limits, study-wide: Some responding clones appeared in pre-infection memory, suggesting cross-reactive memory joined.

The CDR3 spans 12 residues. Trimming took 5 bases from V and 6 from J, leaving 9 bases between them. This chain connects TRBV12-3 or TRBV12-4 to TRBJ2-3; tentatively, D is TRBD1 (5 bases). The clonotype comes from an adult woman who had mild COVID-19 (a few samples of this study predate the infection). Cell type and time point are not known. The sample taken for sequencing was PBMCs or a T cell subset sorted from them (not recorded which). CDR3 residues: CASSISGDTQYF. In DNA form, the CDR3 reads TGTGCCAGCAGTATATCAGGGGATACGCAGTATTTT.